The following is a T cell receptor beta chain sequence with its context. This sample stems from a study of blood T cell repertoires in COVID-19. On the study more broadly: T cells, B-cell-depleted T cells, or PBMCs supplied cDNA or gDNA.

Study processing details: Reference gene primer amplification gave nucleated cell count estimates. Profiled with immunoSEQ multiplex PCR; TCRdb holds only in-frame clones, not every one. The D gene and trimming were derived from the DNA, and the V and J assignments and clone size from that table. The sample lists some 220,000 clones, roughly nine tenths seen once, with approximately 3.5% in the top ten. The source is a woman between 18 and 29 years old in a cohort exposed to, infected with or recovered from COVID-19 (not recorded which). Specimen: PBMCs or T cells enriched from blood (not recorded which).

The CDR3 spells CASSPRGYEQYF. The CDR3 DNA sequence: TGTGCCAGCAGTCCCCGGGGCTACGAGCAGTACTTC. The gene calls are TRBV6-5 and TRBJ2-7, with a tentative D call TRBD2 (5 bases). V was cut by 5 bases and J by 3 bases, with 8 bases left in between. This CDR3 comprises 12 residues. CDR1 MNHEY and CDR2 SVGAGI come from the germline V gene.